This T cell receptor beta chain was recorded in a study of cytomegalovirus exposure and HLA in healthy donors. TCRdb's table, derived via immunoSEQ multiplex PCR, lists solely in-frame clones and lacks some. This repertoire shows fewer than 350,000 clones, approximately 90% found once; its top ten account for over 0.85%. J lost 0 bases, V lost 10 bases, and 8 bases had no gene match. Germline V gene sequence: CDR1 LNHDA, CDR2 SQIVND (reference sequence). CDR3 size: 14 residues. This TCR came from a woman between 18 and 29 years old in good health and CMV-seronegative. The rearrangement uses TRBV19 and TRBJ2-7, with 8 bases that match TRBD2. Sequences were obtained from PBMCs. CDR3 sequence reads: CATKLADHSYEQYF. As DNA, the CDR3 is TGTGCCACCAAACTAGCGGACCACTCCTACGAGCAGTACTTC.